This entry lists 28 T cell receptor beta chains sequenced from one sample in a study of shared T cell receptors in the human thymus. The data were produced by immunoSEQ multiplex PCR, yet TCRdb's version contains in-frame clones alone and is incomplete. The sample comprises roughly 660,000 clones, around nine tenths of which are singletons, and about 0.01% rests with the top ten. The same sample was also studied in work on human thymus T cells.

Sequencing input: thymocytes. These receptors were obtained from a boy under two years old with a congenital heart defect.

The gene calls are TRBV5-5 and TRBJ2-7; perhaps TRBD1 as D (6 bases). Germline CDR1 reads SGHKS; CDR2 reads YYEKEE (reference sequence). The CDR3 extends over 15 amino acids. Trimming left V 4 bases short and J 5 bases short, with 19 bases between. CDR3 coding DNA: TGTGCCAGCAGCAATCGTCCGACAGGTGTCCACGAGCAGTACTTC. The encoded protein is CASSNRPTGVHEQYF. Variable domain in full (rest from reference TRBV5-5 and TRBJ2-7): DAGVTQSPTHLIKTRGQQVTLRCSPISGHKSVSWYQQVLGQGPQFIFQYYEKEERGRGNFPDRFSARQFPNYSSELNVNALLLGDSALYLCASSNRPTGVHEQYFGPGTRLTVT.

This chain connects TRBV9 to TRBJ2-1; 7 bases fit TRBD2. The V gene's germline CDR1 is SGDLS and CDR2 YYNGEE. V trimming: 5 bases; J trimming: 7 bases; junction bases outside the gene matches: 18. The CDR3 is 17 residues long. Here the CDR3 DNA reads TGTGCCAGCAGTCGGGTGGGAGGGCCCTCGTTGAGTAATGAGCAGTTCTTC. Translated: CASSRVGGPSLSNEQFF. The full variable domain, rest sourced from reference TRBV9 and TRBJ2-1, is DSGVTQTPKHLITATGQRVTLRCSPRSGDLSVYWYQQSLDQGLQFLIQYYNGEERAKGNILERFSAQQFPDLHSELNLSSLELGDSALYFCASSRVGGPSLSNEQFFGPGTRLTVL.

In its sample, this clone was seen once. The J gene is TRBJ2-1, the V gene TRBV12-5, with 11 bases identical to TRBD2. Germline-derived CDR1 and CDR2 are LGHNT and FRNRAP. This CDR3 is built from 16 residues. V dropped 4 bases and J dropped 4; count of bases not matched to a gene: 6. The CDR3 region is CASGSLAGGGYNEQFF. DNA of the CDR3: TGTGCTAGTGGTTCCTTAGCGGGGGGGGGATACAATGAGCAGTTCTTC. The variable domain in full, completed from reference TRBV12-5 and TRBJ2-1, reads DARVTQTPRHKVTEMGQEVTMRCQPILGHNTVFWYRQTMMQGLELLAYFRNRAPLDDSGMPKDRFSAEMPDATLATLKIQPSEPRDSAVYFCASGSLAGGGYNEQFFGPGTRLTVL.

The chain has TRBV15 and TRBJ2-7; no clear D. This CDR3 has 15 amino acids. Germline assignment: CDR1 LNHNV and CDR2 YYDKDF (reference sequence). The V gene lost 0 bases and the J gene lost 3 bases, with 12 bases spanning the gap. CDR3 amino acids: CATSRDLTSDYEQYF. The DNA of the CDR3 is TGTGCCACCAGCAGAGATCTCACCAGTGACTACGAGCAGTACTTC.

The chain joins TRBV19 to TRBJ2-3; D may be TRBD1 (7 bases). CDR1 is LNHDA and CDR2 is SQIVND in the germline V gene (reference sequence). The CDR3 spans 16 residues. V was cut by 6 bases and J by 3 bases, with 19 bases left in between. CDR3 bases: TGTGCCAGTAGGGCGGGACAGAGCTCTCCAACAGATACGCAGTATTTT. Translated: CASRAGQSSPTDTQYF.

This chain joins TRBV14 and TRBJ2-1, with 9 bases fitting TRBD2. J gave up 7 bases and V 11 bases, and 12 bases lay outside the gene matches. The CDR3 extends over 14 amino acids. Per the germline V gene, CDR1 is SGHDN and CDR2 is FVKESK. The CDR3 DNA sequence: TGTGCCTCCTGGGCGGGAGGGCTATCGAATGAGCAGTTCTTC. Residues: CASWAGGLSNEQFF.

Only a few counts were recorded for this clone. The genes are TRBV28 and TRBJ1-2; 7 bases agree with TRBD1. The CDR3 has 15 amino acids. Germline-derived CDR1 and CDR2 are MDHEN and SYDVKM. Unmatched junction bases numbered 12, after V lost 5 bases and J lost 6 bases. CDR3 in amino acids: CASSLQLTGHHGYTF. Here the CDR3 DNA reads TGTGCCAGCAGTCTACAACTGACAGGGCACCATGGCTACACCTTC.

This clone was recorded only once. The rearrangement joins TRBV5-8 to TRBJ1-2; a weak D match, TRBD1 (5 bases). CDR3 length: 16 amino acids. CDR1 and CDR2 from the germline V gene are SGHTS and YDEGEE. V lost 0 bases and J 0 bases, leaving 12 bases between the germline ends. CDR3 nucleotides: TGTGCCAGCAGCTTGGCTGGGGCCCTCACTAACTATGGCTACACCTTC. Its translation: CASSLAGALTNYGYTF. Supplemented by reference TRBV5-8 and TRBJ1-2, the full variable domain reads EAGVTQSPTHLIKTRGQQATLRCSPISGHTSVYWYQQALGLGLQFLLWYDEGEERNRGNFPPRFSGRQFPNYSSELNVNALELEDSALYLCASSLAGALTNYGYTFGSGTRLTVV.

Only a few counts were recorded for this clone. The V call is TRBV7-8, the J call TRBJ1-2, with D tentatively TRBD1 (6 bases). The CDR3 consists of 18 residues. V was clipped by 4 bases and J by 2 bases, with 23 bases between them. The germline V gene encodes CDR1 SGHVS and CDR2 FQNEAQ. The CDR3 DNA reads as TGTGCCAGCAGCTCCTCCTCCCCCCGACAGGTAACCAACTATGGCTACACCTTC. Its translation: CASSSSSPRQVTNYGYTF.

The V and J genes are TRBV6-1 and TRBJ2-5; 8 bases line up with TRBD1. The CDR3 is 13 amino acids. V trimming: 6 bases; J trimming: 7 bases; junction bases outside the gene matches: 7. CDR1 MNHNS and CDR2 SASEGT come from the germline V gene. CDR3 nucleotides: TGTGCCAGCAGCCTGACAGGGGCTGGGACCCAGTACTTC. Encoded protein: CASSLTGAGTQYF.

The gene calls are TRBV6-1 and TRBJ2-5; D not certain. The DNA matches TRBJ2-7 better at its end, which makes the J call doubtful. CDR1 and CDR2 from the germline V gene are MNHNS and SASEGT. The CDR3 sequence is 11 residues long. This CDR3 reads CASSDGYEQYF. The CDR3 DNA follows: TGTGCCAGCAGTGACGGGTACGAGCAGTACTTC.

The V call is TRBV30, the J call TRBJ1-2; D is possibly TRBD1 (6 bases). There are 16 residues in the CDR3. The germline CDR1 and CDR2 sequences are GTSNPN and SVGIG (reference sequence). V was pared by 0 bases and J by 4 bases, with 18 bases between. The CDR3 sequence: CAWSVLQGRRGYGYTF. In DNA form, the CDR3 reads TGTGCCTGGAGTGTACTCCAGGGACGCAGGGGCTATGGCTACACCTTC.

The V and J genes are TRBV28 and TRBJ2-7, with 12 positions matching TRBD2. Looked up from germline, CDR1 is MDHEN and CDR2 is SYDVKM. This CDR3 is 17 amino acids long. V was pared by 5 bases and J by 4 bases, with 12 bases of the junction left unmatched. The CDR3 loop is CASSPRGTSGQGYEQYF. The CDR3 coding sequence is TGTGCCAGCAGTCCCCGAGGGACTAGCGGGCAAGGGTACGAGCAGTACTTC.

This rearrangement joins TRBV19 to TRBJ2-5; no clear D gene. V was shortened by 5 bases and J by 5 bases, with 12 bases between the two germline ends. CDR1 is LNHDA and CDR2 is SQIVND in the germline V gene (reference sequence). The CDR3 runs to 13 residues. The CDR3 is CASSLHSLETQYF. The DNA of the CDR3 is TGTGCCAGTAGTTTACACAGTCTGGAGACCCAGTACTTC.

V usage is TRBV19 and J usage is TRBJ2-1; 7 bases fit TRBD1. Germline loops: CDR1 LNHDA, CDR2 SQIVND (reference sequence). CDR3 length: 16 residues. The trim removed 5 bases at V and 10 bases at J, leaving 17 bases unmatched. This chain's CDR3 is CASSPRGQAPVGEQFF. In nucleotides, the CDR3 is TGTGCCAGTAGTCCCCGTGGACAGGCGCCCGTCGGGGAGCAGTTCTTC.

This sequence joins TRBV6-1 and TRBJ1-5; D is perhaps TRBD1 (5 bases). This CDR3 is 17 amino acids long. V was pared by 2 bases and J by 3 bases, with 17 bases between. CDR1 and CDR2 from the germline V gene are MNHNS and SASEGT. The CDR3, as DNA: TGTGCCAGCAGTGAAAGGACGTCGGGGGTGATCAATCAGCCCCAGCATTTT. This gives the protein CASSERTSGVINQPQHF.

The chain has TRBV28 and TRBJ1-1; 10 bases map to TRBD1. V shed 6 bases, J shed 0 bases, and the junction held 13 bases outside the gene matches. The CDR3 has 18 amino acids. The germline V gene encodes CDR1 MDHEN and CDR2 SYDVKM. Written as DNA, the CDR3 is TGTGCCAGCAGCAAACCCGGGACAGGGGAAGAGGTGAACACTGAAGCTTTCTTT. This gives the protein CASSKPGTGEEVNTEAFF.

V gene TRBV27 combines with J gene TRBJ2-7, with 8 bases identical to TRBD2. Germline-derived CDR1 and CDR2 are MNHEY and SMNVEV (reference sequence). This CDR3 has 15 amino acids. J gave up 0 bases and V 4 bases, and 5 bases lay outside the gene matches. The CDR3 loop is CASSSLAGSSYEQYF. Written as DNA, the CDR3 is TGTGCCAGCAGTTCCTTAGCGGGGAGCTCCTACGAGCAGTACTTC.

The CDR3 spells CASSEGLNEQYF. DNA of the CDR3: TGTGCCAGCAGCGAGGGTCTCAACGAGCAGTACTTC. The chain links TRBV6-5 to TRBJ2-7, with D possibly TRBD2 on 5 matching bases. Trimming pared 6 bases from V and 5 bases from J, leaving 11 bases between. CDR3 length: 12 amino acids. Germline CDR1 reads MNHEY; CDR2 reads SVGAGI.

The gene calls are TRBV25-1 and TRBJ2-3; D may be TRBD2 (6 bases). The CDR3 covers 13 residues. Trimming removed 10 bases at V and 6 bases at J, with 17 bases between. In germline, CDR1 is MGHDK, CDR2 SYGVNS. This chain's CDR3 is CATSTPRGDTQYF. DNA of the CDR3: TGTGCCACCTCGACCCCCCGGGGGGATACGCAGTATTTT.

This clone has just a few counts. This chain connects TRBV9 to TRBJ2-1, with 9 bases lining up with TRBD2. Germline V gives CDR1 SGDLS, CDR2 YYNGEE. The CDR3 contains 15 residues. After removal of 3 bases from V and 8 bases from J, the junction contained 9 bases not matched to a gene. The CDR3 reads CASSEVAGEVDEQFF. The DNA of the CDR3 is TGTGCCAGCAGCGAGGTAGCGGGAGAGGTCGATGAGCAGTTCTTC.

The V call is TRBV7-2, the J call TRBJ1-4; TRBD1 matches 10 bases. Trimming at V came to 5 bases and at J to 5 bases, leaving 11 bases not matched to a gene. The CDR3 length is 17 residues. The germline V gene has CDR1 SGHTA and CDR2 FQGNSA. The CDR3 is CASSRLPQGQGNEKLFF. As DNA, the CDR3 is TGTGCCAGCAGCCGCCTCCCCCAGGGACAGGGGAATGAAAAACTGTTTTTT.

The chain recombines TRBV15 with TRBJ2-3, with 7 bases that match TRBD2. This CDR3 contains 14 residues. The germline CDR1 and CDR2 sequences are LNHNV and YYDKDF (reference sequence). J was trimmed by 4 bases and V by 5 bases; bases with no gene match: 6. CDR3 loop: CATSSRTRSDTQYF. DNA of the CDR3: TGTGCCACCAGCTCCAGGACTAGATCAGATACGCAGTATTTT.

The chain uses TRBV10-3 and TRBJ1-2; TRBD1 aligns across 7 bases. V lost 7 bases to trimming and J lost 2 bases; unmatched junction nucleotides: 13. CDR1 is ENHRY and CDR2 is SYGVKD in the germline V gene. The CDR3 runs 16 residues. CDR3 nucleotide sequence: TGTGCCATCACCGAGACAGGGCGCGGAGGGAACTATGGCTACACCTTC. Translation gives CAITETGRGGNYGYTF.

This rearrangement joins TRBV15 to TRBJ2-3; 14 bases align to TRBD2. CDR1 LNHNV and CDR2 YYDKDF come from the germline V gene (reference sequence). Losses at the gene ends were 0 bases for V and 6 bases for J; bases not matched to a gene: 2. CDR3 length equals 16 residues. CDR3 region: CATSRDGTSGSDTQYF. The CDR3 nucleotides read TGTGCCACCAGCAGAGATGGGACTAGCGGGAGTGATACGCAGTATTTT.

The J gene is TRBJ2-6, the V gene TRBV4-1; maybe TRBD2 (7 bases). In germline, CDR1 is MGHRA, CDR2 YSYEKL. V lost 4 bases and J 1 base, leaving 17 bases between the germline ends. The CDR3 totals 18 residues. The CDR3 sequence is CASSPRGPSRSGANVLTF. For the CDR3, the DNA is TGCGCCAGCAGCCCGCGGGGGCCATCTCGATCTGGGGCCAACGTCCTGACTTTC.

The chain employs TRBV14 and TRBJ2-7, with 7 nucleotides matching TRBD1. CDR1 is SGHDN and CDR2 is FVKESK in the germline V gene. The CDR3 consists of 15 residues. The V and J ends lost 1 base and 0 bases, in that order; junction bases with no gene match: 3. In nucleotides, the CDR3 is TGTGCCAGCAGCCAAGGGACAGGCAGCTCCTACGAGCAGTACTTC. Translation gives CASSQGTGSSYEQYF.

The gene calls are TRBV7-9 and TRBJ1-5; D perhaps matches TRBD1 (5 bases). Trimming cost V 0 bases and J 5 bases, with 11 bases left between them. The CDR3 contains 15 residues. Germline V gene lookup returns CDR1 SEHNR and CDR2 FQNEAQ (reference sequence). The CDR3 reads CASSLATGGDQPQHF. The CDR3 bases are TGTGCCAGCAGCTTAGCCACCGGGGGTGATCAGCCCCAGCATTTT.